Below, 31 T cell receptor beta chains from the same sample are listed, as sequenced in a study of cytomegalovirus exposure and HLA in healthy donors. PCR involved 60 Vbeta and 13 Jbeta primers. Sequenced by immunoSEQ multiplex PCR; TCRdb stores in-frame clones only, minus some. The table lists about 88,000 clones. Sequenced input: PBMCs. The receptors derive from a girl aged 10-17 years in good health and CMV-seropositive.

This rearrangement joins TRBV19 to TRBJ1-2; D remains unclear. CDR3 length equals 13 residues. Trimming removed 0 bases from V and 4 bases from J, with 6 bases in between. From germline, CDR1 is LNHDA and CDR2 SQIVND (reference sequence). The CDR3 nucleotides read TGTGCCAGTAGTATAGAGGGAGTCTATGGCTACACCTTC. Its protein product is CASSIEGVYGYTF.

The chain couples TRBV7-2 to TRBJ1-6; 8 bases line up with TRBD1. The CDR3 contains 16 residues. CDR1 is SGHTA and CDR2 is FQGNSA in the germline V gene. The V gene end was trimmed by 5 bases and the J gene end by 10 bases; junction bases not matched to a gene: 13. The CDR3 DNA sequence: TGTGCCAGCAGCCCAAACAGCCAGGGGGCAAACTCACCCCTCCACTTT. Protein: CASSPNSQGANSPLHF.

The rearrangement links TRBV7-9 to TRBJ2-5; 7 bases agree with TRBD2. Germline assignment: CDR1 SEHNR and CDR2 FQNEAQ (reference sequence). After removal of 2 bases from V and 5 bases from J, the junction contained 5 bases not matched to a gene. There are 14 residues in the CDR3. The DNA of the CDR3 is TGTGCCAGCAGCTTAATTACTAGCGCCGAGACCCAGTACTTC. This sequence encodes CASSLITSAETQYF.

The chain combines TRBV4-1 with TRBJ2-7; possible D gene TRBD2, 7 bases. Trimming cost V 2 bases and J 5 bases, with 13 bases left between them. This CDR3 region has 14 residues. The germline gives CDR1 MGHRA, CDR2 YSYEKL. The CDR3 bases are TGCGCCAGCAGCCAAAACACAGGGAGGGACGAGCAGTACGTC. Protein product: CASSQNTGRDEQYV.

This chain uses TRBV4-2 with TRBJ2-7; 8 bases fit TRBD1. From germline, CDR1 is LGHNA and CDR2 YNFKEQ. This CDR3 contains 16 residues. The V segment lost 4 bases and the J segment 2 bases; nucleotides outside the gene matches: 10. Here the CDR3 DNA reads TGTGCCAGCAGCCCCGTCACGACAGGGGACCCCTACGAGCAGTACTTC. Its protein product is CASSPVTTGDPYEQYF.

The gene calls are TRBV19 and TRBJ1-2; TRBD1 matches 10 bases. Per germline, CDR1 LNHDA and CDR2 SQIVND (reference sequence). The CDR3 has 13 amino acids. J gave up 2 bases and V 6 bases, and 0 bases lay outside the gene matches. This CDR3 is CASRDRGNYGYTF. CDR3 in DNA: TGTGCCAGTAGGGACAGGGGGAACTATGGCTACACCTTC.

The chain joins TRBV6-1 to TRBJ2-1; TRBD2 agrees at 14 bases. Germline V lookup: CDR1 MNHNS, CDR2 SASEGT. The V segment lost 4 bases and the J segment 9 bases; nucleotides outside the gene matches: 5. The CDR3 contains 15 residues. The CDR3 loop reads CASSATSGGAVEQFF. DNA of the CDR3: TGTGCCAGCAGTGCGACTAGCGGGGGGGCCGTTGAGCAGTTCTTC.

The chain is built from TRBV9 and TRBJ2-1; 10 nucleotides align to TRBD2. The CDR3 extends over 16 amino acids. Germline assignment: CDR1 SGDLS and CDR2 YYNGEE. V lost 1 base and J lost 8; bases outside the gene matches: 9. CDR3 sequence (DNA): TGTGCCAGCAGCGTAACCCGAAGCGGGGGGGCCTATGAGCAGTTCTTC. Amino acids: CASSVTRSGGAYEQFF.

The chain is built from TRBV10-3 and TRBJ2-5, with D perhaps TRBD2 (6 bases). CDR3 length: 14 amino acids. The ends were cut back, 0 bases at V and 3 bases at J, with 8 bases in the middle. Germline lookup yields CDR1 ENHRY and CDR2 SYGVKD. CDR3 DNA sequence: TGTGCCATCAGTGAGTCGACGGGGGAAGAGACCCAGTACTTC. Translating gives CAISESTGEETQYF.

The CDR3 reads CASSEGHYEQYF. CDR3 DNA: TGTGCCAGCAGTGAGGGACACTACGAGCAGTACTTC. The rearrangement uses TRBV6-1 and TRBJ2-7; tentatively, D is TRBD1 (6 bases). The CDR3 loop spans 12 amino acids. V shed 3 bases and J shed 3 bases, with 6 bases lying between them. CDR1 MNHNS and CDR2 SASEGT come from the germline V gene.

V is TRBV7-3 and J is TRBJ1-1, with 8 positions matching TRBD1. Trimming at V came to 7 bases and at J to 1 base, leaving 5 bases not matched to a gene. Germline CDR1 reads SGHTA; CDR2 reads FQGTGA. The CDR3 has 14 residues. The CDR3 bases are TGTGCCAGCACAGAAACAGGGGGGAACACTGAAGCTTTCTTT. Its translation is CASTETGGNTEAFF.

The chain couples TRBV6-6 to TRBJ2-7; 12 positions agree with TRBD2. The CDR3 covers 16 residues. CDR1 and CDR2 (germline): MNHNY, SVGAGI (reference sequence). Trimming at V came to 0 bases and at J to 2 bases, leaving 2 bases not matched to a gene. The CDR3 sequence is CASSYSTSGGAYEQYV. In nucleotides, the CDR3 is TGTGCCAGCAGTTACTCGACTAGCGGGGGCGCCTACGAGCAGTACGTC.

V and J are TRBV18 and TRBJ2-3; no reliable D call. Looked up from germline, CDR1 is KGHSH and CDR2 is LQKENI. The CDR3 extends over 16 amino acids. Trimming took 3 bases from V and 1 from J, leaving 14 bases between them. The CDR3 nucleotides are TGTGCCAGCTCACCGCTCGGAAGGAGTCGCACAGATACGCAGTATTTT. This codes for CASSPLGRSRTDTQYF.

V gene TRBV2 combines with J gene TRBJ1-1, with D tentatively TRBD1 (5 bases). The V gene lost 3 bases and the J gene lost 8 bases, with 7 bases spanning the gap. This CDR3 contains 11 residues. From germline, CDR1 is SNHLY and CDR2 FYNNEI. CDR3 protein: CASSEAGEAFF. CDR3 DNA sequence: TGTGCCAGCAGTGAGGCAGGGGAAGCTTTCTTT.

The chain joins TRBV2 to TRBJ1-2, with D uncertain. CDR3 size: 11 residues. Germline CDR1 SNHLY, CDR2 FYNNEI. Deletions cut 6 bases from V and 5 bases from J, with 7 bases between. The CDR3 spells CASREQYGYTF. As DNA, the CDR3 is TGTGCCAGCAGGGAACAGTATGGCTACACCTTC.

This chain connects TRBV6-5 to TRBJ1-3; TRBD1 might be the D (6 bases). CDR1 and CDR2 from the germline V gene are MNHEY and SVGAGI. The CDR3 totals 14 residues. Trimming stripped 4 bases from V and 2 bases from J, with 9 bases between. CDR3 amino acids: CASSSGQPGNTIYF. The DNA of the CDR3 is TGTGCCAGCAGTTCAGGACAGCCTGGAAACACCATATATTTT.

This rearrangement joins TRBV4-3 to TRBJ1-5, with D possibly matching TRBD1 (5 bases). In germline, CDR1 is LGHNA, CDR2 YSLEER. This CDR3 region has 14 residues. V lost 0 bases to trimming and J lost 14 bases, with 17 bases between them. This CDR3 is CASSQDTGSQLKHF. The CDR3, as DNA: TGCGCCAGCAGCCAAGATACAGGTTCCCAGCTAAAGCATTTT.

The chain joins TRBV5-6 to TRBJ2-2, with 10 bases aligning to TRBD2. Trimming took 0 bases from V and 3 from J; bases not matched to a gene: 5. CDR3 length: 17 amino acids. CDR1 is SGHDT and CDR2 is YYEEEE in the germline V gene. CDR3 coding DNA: TGTGCCAGCAGCTTGGAGGCTAGCGGGGGATACACCGGGGAGCTGTTTTTT. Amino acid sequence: CASSLEASGGYTGELFF.

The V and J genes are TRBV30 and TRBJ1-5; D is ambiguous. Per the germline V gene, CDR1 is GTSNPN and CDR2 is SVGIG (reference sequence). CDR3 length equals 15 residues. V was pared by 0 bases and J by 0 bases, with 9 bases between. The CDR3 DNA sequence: TGTGCCTGGAGTGTAACGGGATATAGCAATCAGCCCCAGCATTTT. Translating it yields CAWSVTGYSNQPQHF.

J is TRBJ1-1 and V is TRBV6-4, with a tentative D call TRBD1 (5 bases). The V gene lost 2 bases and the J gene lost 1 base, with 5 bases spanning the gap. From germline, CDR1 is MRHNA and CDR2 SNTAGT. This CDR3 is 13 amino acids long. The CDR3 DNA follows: TGTGCCAGCAGTGACGACAGGAACACTGAAGCTTTCTTT. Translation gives CASSDDRNTEAFF.

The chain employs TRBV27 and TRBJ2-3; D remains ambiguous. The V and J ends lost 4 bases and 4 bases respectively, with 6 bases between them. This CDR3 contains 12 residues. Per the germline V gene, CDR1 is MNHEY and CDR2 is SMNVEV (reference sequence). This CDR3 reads CASSSGPDTQYF. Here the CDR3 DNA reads TGTGCCAGCAGTTCAGGCCCAGATACGCAGTATTTT.

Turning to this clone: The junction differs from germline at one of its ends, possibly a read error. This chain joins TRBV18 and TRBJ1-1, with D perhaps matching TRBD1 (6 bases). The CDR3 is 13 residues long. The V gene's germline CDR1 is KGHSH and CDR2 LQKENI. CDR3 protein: CASSAGENTEDFF. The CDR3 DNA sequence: TGTGCCAGCTCAGCAGGGGAGAACACTGAAGATTTCTTT.

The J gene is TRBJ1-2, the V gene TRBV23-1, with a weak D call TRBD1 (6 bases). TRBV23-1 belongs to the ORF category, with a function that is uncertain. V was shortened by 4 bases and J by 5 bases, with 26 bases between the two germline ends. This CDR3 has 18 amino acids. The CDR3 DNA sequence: TGCGCCAGCAGTCCGTCGAATCGGGGACACTTACTCCCGTATGGCTACACCTTC. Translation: CASSPSNRGHLLPYGYTF.

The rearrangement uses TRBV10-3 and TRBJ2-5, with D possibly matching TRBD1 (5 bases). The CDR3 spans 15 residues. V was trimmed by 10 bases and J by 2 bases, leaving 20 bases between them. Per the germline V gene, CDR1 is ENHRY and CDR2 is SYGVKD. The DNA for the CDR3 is TGTGCCACAGGTACTGACAGTCCTGTACAAGAGACCCAGTACTTC. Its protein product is CATGTDSPVQETQYF.

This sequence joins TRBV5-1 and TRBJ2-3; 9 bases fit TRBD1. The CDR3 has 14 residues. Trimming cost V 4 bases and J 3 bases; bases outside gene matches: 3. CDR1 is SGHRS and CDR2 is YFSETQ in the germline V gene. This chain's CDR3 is CASSRQGGTDTQYF. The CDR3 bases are TGCGCCAGCAGCCGACAGGGGGGAACAGATACGCAGTATTTT.

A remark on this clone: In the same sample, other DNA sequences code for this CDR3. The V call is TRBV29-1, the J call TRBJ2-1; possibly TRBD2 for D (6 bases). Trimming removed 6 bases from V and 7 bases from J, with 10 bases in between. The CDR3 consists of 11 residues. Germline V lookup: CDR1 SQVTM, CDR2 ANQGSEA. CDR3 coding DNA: TGCAGCGTCGAACGGGGGAATGAGCAGTTCTTC. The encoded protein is CSVERGNEQFF.

This CDR3 is CASSQTSGAEETQYF. The CDR3 DNA reads TGCGCCAGCAGCCAGACTAGCGGGGCTGAGGAGACCCAGTACTTC. The chain recombines TRBV4-3 with TRBJ2-5; 11 positions agree with TRBD2. Germline V lookup: CDR1 LGHNA, CDR2 YSLEER. CDR3 length equals 15 residues. The V gene end was trimmed by 3 bases and the J gene end by 5 bases; junction bases not matched to a gene: 5.

Here the CDR3 reads CASSRTGQGPRELFF. In DNA form, the CDR3 reads TGCGCCAGCAGTCGAACGGGACAGGGGCCCAGGGAGCTGTTTTTT. The chain uses TRBV5-1 and TRBJ2-2; 10 bases are shared with TRBD1. CDR1 and CDR2 (germline): SGHRS, YFSETQ. Trimming removed 5 bases from V and 9 bases from J; junction bases left unmatched: 10. The CDR3 covers 15 residues.

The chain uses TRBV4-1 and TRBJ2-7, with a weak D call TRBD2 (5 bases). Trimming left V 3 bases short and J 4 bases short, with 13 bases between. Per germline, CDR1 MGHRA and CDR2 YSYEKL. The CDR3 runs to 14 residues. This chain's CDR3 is CASSQNEGLYEQYF. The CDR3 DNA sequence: TGCGCCAGCAGCCAGAATGAGGGCCTTTACGAGCAGTACTTC.

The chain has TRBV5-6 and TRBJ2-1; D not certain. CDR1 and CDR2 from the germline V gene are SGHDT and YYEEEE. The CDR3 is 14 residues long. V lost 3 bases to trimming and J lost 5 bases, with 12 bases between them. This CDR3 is CASSSYRLDNEQFF. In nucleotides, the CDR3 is TGTGCCAGCAGCTCCTATCGGTTGGACAATGAGCAGTTCTTC. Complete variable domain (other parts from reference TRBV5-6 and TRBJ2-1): DAGVTQSPTHLIKTRGQQVTLRCSPKSGHDTVSWYQQALGQGPQFIFQYYEEEERQRGNFPDRFSGHQFPNYSSELNVNALLLGDSALYLCASSSYRLDNEQFFGPGTRLTVL.

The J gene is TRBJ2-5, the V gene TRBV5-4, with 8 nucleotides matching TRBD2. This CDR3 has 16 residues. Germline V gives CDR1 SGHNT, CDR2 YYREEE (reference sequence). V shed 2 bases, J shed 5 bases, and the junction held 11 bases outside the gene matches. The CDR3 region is CASSFRERGRGETQYF. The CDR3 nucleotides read TGTGCCAGCAGCTTCCGAGAGCGGGGGCGCGGTGAGACCCAGTACTTC.